This TCR beta chain was recorded in a study of beta chain features in type 1 diabetes. Reverse transcribing all isolated RNA meant expressed TCRB transcripts were sequenced. The data were produced by immunoSEQ multiplex PCR, yet TCRdb's version contains in-frame clones alone and is incomplete. The sample contains around 400,000 clones, around 16% of which appear only once. The V gene lost 4 bases and the J gene lost 6 bases, with 12 bases spanning the gap. There are 13 residues in the CDR3. The clonotype was recovered from a young woman in good health. The sequencing sample was made of naive CD4+ T cells from blood. The gene calls are TRBV23-1 and TRBJ1-1, with D unresolved. TRBV23-1 is an ORF; its function is uncertain. The CDR3 sequence is CASSPPRAPEAFF. Here the CDR3 DNA reads TGCGCCAGCAGTCCGCCGCGGGCCCCTGAAGCTTTCTTT.